The 19 T cell receptor beta chains given below trace back to one sample, sequenced in a study of blood T cell repertoires in COVID-19. Method: immunoSEQ multiplex PCR; TCRdb's copy keeps in-frame clones and lacks some. The table lists about 290,000 clones, 75% to 90% of them singletons. Specimen: PBMCs or T cells enriched from blood (not recorded which). The receptors shown here come from a woman aged 40-49 years who had recovered from COVID-19.

V usage is TRBV5-8 and J usage is TRBJ1-2; 9 bases are shared with TRBD1. CDR1 SGHTS and CDR2 YDEGEE come from the germline V gene. The CDR3 sequence is 14 residues long. V shed 4 bases and J 4 bases; nucleotides not matched to a gene: 5. CDR3 sequence: CASSSDRGGYGYTF. In DNA form, the CDR3 reads TGTGCCAGCAGCAGTGACAGGGGGGGCTATGGCTACACCTTC.

The chain uses TRBV19 and TRBJ1-2, with 7 bases aligning to TRBD1. The CDR3 spans 14 residues. Germline V gives CDR1 LNHDA, CDR2 SQIVND (reference sequence). The ends lost 4 bases at V and 7 bases at J; junction bases unmatched: 9. The CDR3 region is CASSTTTGVRGYTF. As DNA, the CDR3 is TGTGCCAGTAGTACTACAACAGGGGTACGTGGCTACACCTTC.

The gene calls are TRBV30 and TRBJ1-1; no firm D call. V lost 3 bases, J lost 5 bases, and 13 bases lay in between. Germline V gene sequence: CDR1 GTSNPN, CDR2 SVGIG (reference sequence). There are 13 residues in the CDR3. CDR3 protein: CAWSSPWRTEAFF. In DNA form, the CDR3 reads TGTGCCTGGAGCTCACCGTGGAGGACTGAAGCTTTCTTT.

The chain couples TRBV9 to TRBJ2-7; perhaps TRBD2 as D (6 bases). The CDR3 contains 15 residues. Germline CDR1 is SGDLS and CDR2 is YYNGEE. V gave up 4 bases and J gave up 6 bases, with 20 bases separating them. CDR3 amino acids: CASSLSGTDSGEQYF. The CDR3 nucleotides read TGTGCCAGCAGCTTATCCGGGACTGATAGCGGCGAGCAGTACTTC.

V gene TRBV9 combines with J gene TRBJ2-3; D uncertain. The ends were cut back, 0 bases at V and 3 bases at J, with 14 bases in the middle. The CDR3 runs to 16 residues. CDR1 and CDR2 from the germline V gene are SGDLS and YYNGEE. CDR3 in amino acids: CASSVAQVVRTDTQYF. DNA for the CDR3: TGTGCCAGCAGCGTAGCTCAGGTAGTCCGAACAGATACGCAGTATTTT.

This clone was seen a single time. The chain links TRBV5-1 to TRBJ1-2; the D is unclear. The CDR3 extends over 15 amino acids. CDR1 is SGHRS, CDR2 YFSETQ, per germline. The V gene lost 0 bases and the J gene lost 1 base, with 10 bases spanning the gap. The chain's CDR3 is CASSLALGDNYGYTF. The DNA of the CDR3 is TGCGCCAGCAGCTTGGCCCTAGGAGATAACTATGGCTACACCTTC. Based on the CDR3 plus reference TRBV5-1 and TRBJ1-2, the full variable domain is KAGVTQTPRYLIKTRGQQVTLSCSPISGHRSVSWYQQTPGQGLQFLFEYFSETQRNKGNFPGRFSGRQFSNSRSEMNVSTLELGDSALYLCASSLALGDNYGYTFGSGTRLTVV.

The chain has TRBV6-5 and TRBJ1-4, with D maybe TRBD1 (6 bases). CDR1 is MNHEY, CDR2 SVGAGI, per germline. Trimming left V 7 bases short and J 7 bases short, with 16 bases between. This CDR3 has 14 amino acids. The CDR3 spells CASTQGSAGEKLFF. CDR3 nucleotides: TGTGCCAGCACCCAGGGGAGTGCTGGTGAAAAACTGTTTTTT.

The CDR3 region is CASSLGASGGLYNEQFF. Here the CDR3 DNA reads TGTGCCAGCAGCTTAGGGGCTAGCGGGGGGCTCTACAATGAGCAGTTCTTC. The V and J genes are TRBV11-3 and TRBJ2-1; TRBD2 matches 11 bases. Germline CDR1 is SGHNT and CDR2 is YENEEA. The trim removed 1 base at V and 3 bases at J, leaving 5 bases unmatched. The CDR3 consists of 17 residues.

The chain couples TRBV5-1 to TRBJ1-6, with a weak D call TRBD1 (5 bases). V dropped 0 bases and J dropped 9 bases, with 10 bases sitting between them. Germline V gene data show CDR1 as SGHRS and CDR2 as YFSETQ. This CDR3 spans 14 amino acids. The DNA for the CDR3 is TGCGCCAGCAGCTTGGCGGGGGATGGTTCACCCCTCCACTTT. Translation gives CASSLAGDGSPLHF.

J is TRBJ2-2 and V is TRBV7-3; 15 bases agree with TRBD2. CDR1 is SGHTA, CDR2 FQGTGA, per germline. The CDR3 runs to 16 residues. V dropped 4 bases and J dropped 8; count of bases not matched to a gene: 5. CDR3 DNA sequence: TGTGCCAGCAGCTCGGGGACTAGCGGGAGGCAGGGGGAGCTGTTTTTT. The encoded protein is CASSSGTSGRQGELFF.

The chain links TRBV6-2 or TRBV6-3 to TRBJ2-5, with TRBD1 matching over 7 bases. Trimming at V came to 5 bases and at J to 8 bases, leaving 8 bases not matched to a gene. The germline gives CDR1 MNHEY, CDR2 SVGEGT. This CDR3 has 13 residues. CDR3 coding DNA: TGTGCCAGCAGTAACCGGGACAGCGCTACCCAGTACTTC. Its translation is CASSNRDSATQYF.

This chain joins TRBV6-2 or TRBV6-3 and TRBJ2-2; 10 nucleotides match TRBD1. Looked up from germline, CDR1 is MNHEY and CDR2 is SVGEGT. The V and J ends lost 2 bases and 2 bases, in that order; junction bases with no gene match: 2. CDR3 length: 16 amino acids. The CDR3 spells CASSYGDRGNTGELFF. For the CDR3, the DNA is TGTGCCAGCAGTTACGGGGACAGGGGAAACACCGGGGAGCTGTTTTTT.

This clone was observed once. Here the CDR3 reads CASSFRDRGNSPLHF. CDR3 coding DNA: TGTGCCAGCAGCTTTAGGGACAGGGGAAATTCACCCCTCCACTTT. The genes are TRBV5-6 and TRBJ1-6; 10 bases line up with TRBD1. Germline CDR1 is SGHDT and CDR2 is YYEEEE. The length of the CDR3 is 15 residues. V dropped 2 bases and J dropped 7; count of bases not matched to a gene: 3.

The V call is TRBV7-2, the J call TRBJ1-3, with 7 positions matching TRBD1. Germline trimming cut 8 bases from V and 5 bases from J; bases unmatched to any gene: 15. Germline V lookup: CDR1 SGHTA, CDR2 FQGNSA. The CDR3 extends over 16 amino acids. CDR3 in amino acids: CASGKGQDRSRNTIYF. The CDR3, as DNA: TGTGCCAGCGGTAAAGGACAGGACCGCAGTAGAAACACCATATATTTT.

The rearrangement uses TRBV11-2 and TRBJ1-4, with 8 bases aligning to TRBD1. The CDR3 sequence is 15 residues long. V gave up 0 bases and J gave up 8 bases; unmatched junction bases: 5. The germline gives CDR1 SGHAT, CDR2 FQNNGV. CDR3 coding DNA: TGTGCCAGCAGCTTAGATACAGGGGGGGTCGAAAAACTGTTTTTT. This translates into CASSLDTGGVEKLFF.

DNA for the CDR3: TGTGCCAGCAGCACACGGGACAGCCCCGGGGAGCTGTTTTTT. This gives the protein CASSTRDSPGELFF. The chain recombines TRBV27 with TRBJ2-2; TRBD1 agrees at 7 bases. CDR3 size: 14 residues. The V and J ends lost 6 bases and 6 bases, in that order; junction bases with no gene match: 7. Germline loops: CDR1 MNHEY, CDR2 SMNVEV (reference sequence).

This CDR3 is CASSGGVRTDTQYF. The CDR3 nucleotides are TGTGCCAGCAGTGGGGGGGTGAGAACAGATACGCAGTATTTT. The chain employs TRBV6-6 and TRBJ2-3; 7 bases align to TRBD2. Germline CDR1 and CDR2: MNHNY and SVGAGI (reference sequence). The CDR3 loop spans 14 amino acids. J was trimmed by 3 bases and V by 5 bases; bases with no gene match: 5.

CDR3 sequence: CAWRAPGSSYEQYF. CDR3 bases: TGTGCCTGGAGGGCCCCGGGATCCTCCTACGAGCAGTACTTC. V is TRBV30 and J is TRBJ2-7; maybe TRBD2 (5 bases). Germline V gene data show CDR1 as GTSNPN and CDR2 as SVGIG (reference sequence). The V end lost 3 bases, the J end lost 0 bases, and 12 bases lay between the germline ends. The CDR3 has 14 residues.

To note about this clone: The same CDR3 can be traced to other DNA sequences in this sample. The chain couples TRBV7-6 to TRBJ1-4; 7 nucleotides align to TRBD1. With V trimmed by 1 base and J by 4 bases, 0 bases remained unmatched. The length of the CDR3 is 14 residues. Per germline, CDR1 SGHVS and CDR2 FNYEAQ. CDR3: CASSLDRGNEKLFF. The CDR3 DNA sequence: TGTGCCAGCAGCTTAGACAGGGGTAATGAAAAACTGTTTTTT.